These 13 T cell receptor beta chains came from one sample sequenced in a study of beta chain features in type 1 diabetes. All of the isolated RNA was reverse transcribed, so expressed TCRB transcripts were sequenced. The data were produced by immunoSEQ multiplex PCR, yet TCRdb's version contains in-frame clones alone and is incomplete. The sample yields over 500,000 clones, roughly 15% seen once. The sequenced sample consisted of naive CD4+ T cells from blood. The receptors were gathered from a man between 18 and 29 years old in good health.

The rearrangement links TRBV9 to TRBJ2-5, with D possibly being TRBD1 (5 bases). Germline V gene lookup returns CDR1 SGDLS and CDR2 YYNGEE. Trimming shortened V by 2 bases and J by 1 base, and 18 bases separated the two germline ends. The CDR3 runs 17 residues. As DNA, the CDR3 is TGTGCCAGCAGCGTGGGCCCCTTTGGGGCGCTCCAAGAGACCCAGTACTTC. It translates to CASSVGPFGALQETQYF.

This clone was observed a handful of times. The V call is TRBV9, the J call TRBJ2-2; possible D gene TRBD2, 6 bases. Germline loops: CDR1 SGDLS, CDR2 YYNGEE. V lost 1 base and J lost 1, with 8 bases in between. There are 15 residues in the CDR3. The CDR3 DNA is TGTGCCAGCAGCGTATTGGGGGGGAACACCGGGGAGCTGTTTTTT. It encodes CASSVLGGNTGELFF. Supplemented by reference TRBV9 and TRBJ2-2, the full variable domain reads DSGVTQTPKHLITATGQRVTLRCSPRSGDLSVYWYQQSLDQGLQFLIQYYNGEERAKGNILERFSAQQFPDLHSELNLSSLELGDSALYFCASSVLGGNTGELFFGEGSRLTVL.

This clone appeared a few times. V usage is TRBV6-5 and J usage is TRBJ2-1; D unclear. The CDR3 is 15 residues long. The V gene's germline CDR1 is MNHEY and CDR2 SVGAGI. The V end lost 6 bases, the J end lost 6 bases, and 18 bases lay between the germline ends. In DNA form, the CDR3 reads TGTGCCAGCAGGCTAGACCCCGTGGGTCCCAATGAGCAGTTCTTC. Its protein product is CASRLDPVGPNEQFF.

V usage is TRBV4-3 and J usage is TRBJ1-1, with 7 nucleotides matching TRBD1. The ends lost 5 bases at V and 6 bases at J; junction bases unmatched: 9. Germline V gene lookup returns CDR1 LGHNA and CDR2 YSLEER. This CDR3 is built from 14 residues. CDR3 sequence reads: CASSFRQGGPEAFF. The CDR3 DNA reads TGCGCCAGCAGCTTCAGACAGGGCGGGCCTGAAGCTTTCTTT.

This clone has only a few counts. This chain joins TRBV14 and TRBJ1-2; D ambiguous. The CDR3 has 16 amino acids. CDR1 SGHDN and CDR2 FVKESK come from the germline V gene. The V and J ends lost 2 bases and 3 bases respectively, with 16 bases between them. The CDR3 nucleotides are TGTGCCAGCAGCCAAAGGACGGGGAATGCCTACTATGGCTACACCTTC. As protein: CASSQRTGNAYYGYTF.

The chain combines TRBV10-3 with TRBJ2-7, with 9 positions matching TRBD1. J gave up 3 bases and V 6 bases, and 6 bases lay outside the gene matches. Germline V CDR1 and CDR2: ENHRY, SYGVKD. This CDR3 has 14 residues. CDR3 sequence (DNA): TGTGCCATCAGGGGACAGGGTCATGACTACGAGCAGTACTTC. Protein product: CAIRGQGHDYEQYF.

This sequence joins TRBV29-1 and TRBJ1-3; D call uncertain. Deletions cut 4 bases from V and 0 bases from J, with 7 bases between. This CDR3 contains 13 residues. Germline V gives CDR1 SQVTM, CDR2 ANQGSEA. The CDR3 DNA sequence: TGCAGCGTTGGACTGATCTCTGGAAACACCATATATTTT. Translated, it gives CSVGLISGNTIYF.

The chain carries TRBV7-2 and TRBJ1-5; 7 bases are a match to TRBD1. V dropped 4 bases and J dropped 3; count of bases not matched to a gene: 9. The length of the CDR3 is 16 residues. Per germline, CDR1 SGHTA and CDR2 FQGNSA. CDR3 in amino acids: CASSSPTGLNNQPQHF. CDR3 nucleotides: TGTGCCAGCAGCTCCCCGACAGGGTTAAACAATCAGCCCCAGCATTTT.

This clone came up a few times. The CDR3 DNA is TGTGCCAGCAGCGTAACCGGGACGGCCGGGGAGCTGTTTTTT. This gives the protein CASSVTGTAGELFF. J is TRBJ2-2 and V is TRBV9; D assignment may be TRBD1 or TRBD2 (5 bases each). Germline CDR1 reads SGDLS; CDR2 reads YYNGEE. The CDR3 contains 14 residues. The V end was cut by 1 base, the J end by 6 bases, with 10 bases between. The entire variable domain, with the rest obtained from reference TRBV9 and TRBJ2-2, is as follows: DSGVTQTPKHLITATGQRVTLRCSPRSGDLSVYWYQQSLDQGLQFLIQYYNGEERAKGNILERFSAQQFPDLHSELNLSSLELGDSALYFCASSVTGTAGELFFGEGSRLTVL.

This clone showed up just a few times. The J gene is TRBJ2-4, the V gene TRBV7-2; a weak D match, TRBD2 (6 bases). CDR3 length equals 11 residues. Germline V gene lookup returns CDR1 SGHTA and CDR2 FQGNSA. Trimming removed 7 bases at V and 8 bases at J, with 9 bases between. CDR3 nucleotides: TGTGCCAGCACCCGCGGGGACATTCAGTACTTC. Its translation: CASTRGDIQYF.

This clone was seen more than once but under ten times. In DNA, the CDR3 is TGCGCCAGCAGCCGGCGGAACACTGAAGCTTTCTTT. Its protein is CASSRRNTEAFF. The V call is TRBV5-1, the J call TRBJ1-1, with no clear D. The CDR3 runs 12 residues. Germline values: CDR1 SGHRS, CDR2 YFSETQ. V lost 4 bases, J lost 1 base, and 5 bases lay in between.

V is TRBV28 and J is TRBJ2-7, with 8 bases fitting TRBD2. The V gene end was trimmed by 5 bases and the J gene end by 3 bases; junction bases not matched to a gene: 6. The CDR3 runs to 14 residues. The germline V gene encodes CDR1 MDHEN and CDR2 SYDVKM. The CDR3 protein is CASSGGGNLYEQYF. Written as DNA, the CDR3 is TGTGCCAGCAGTGGCGGGGGGAATCTCTACGAGCAGTACTTC.

The genes are TRBV5-4 and TRBJ2-5; a possible D gene is TRBD2 (5 bases). From germline, CDR1 is SGHNT and CDR2 YYREEE (reference sequence). The CDR3 has 14 amino acids. V lost 0 bases, J lost 7 bases, and 13 bases lay in between. In DNA form, the CDR3 reads TGTGCCAGCAGCTTGGACGTGAAAGGAGGGACCCAGTACTTC. Translating gives CASSLDVKGGTQYF.